This passage covers 10 T cell receptor beta chains from one sample sequenced in a study of T-cell memory formation after mild COVID-19. Using its own MiXCR run on the 5' RACE reads, TCRdb lists one record per CDR3 protein. The profile shows fewer than 250,000 distinct CDR3 sequences, roughly a tenth of them singletons. Sequencing used PBMCs or a T cell subset sorted from them (not recorded which). These TCRs come from a man younger than 35 who had mild COVID-19 (a few samples of this study predate the infection). Cell type and time point are not known.

In its sample, this clonotype was seen a few times. The chain combines TRBV24-1 with TRBJ2-2; 7 bases are shared with TRBD1. The V and J ends lost 3 bases and 1 base, in that order; junction bases with no gene match: 13. Germline CDR1 and CDR2: KGHDR and SFDVKD. The CDR3 is 19 residues long. The DNA for the CDR3 is TGTGCCACCAGTGATATTGGACCCCGACAGGGCGGGAACACCGGGGAGCTGTTTTTT. The encoded protein is CATSDIGPRQGGNTGELFF.

This clonotype was seen only a few times. The chain recombines TRBV5-1 with TRBJ1-1; D is undetermined. CDR3 length equals 14 residues. The germline V gene has CDR1 SGHRS and CDR2 YFSETQ. V was trimmed by 6 bases and J by 1 base, leaving 13 bases between them. CDR3 region: CASTTGNRNTEAFF. The DNA for the CDR3 is TGCGCCAGCACCACGGGTAACAGGAACACTGAAGCTTTCTTT. The full variable domain, with the rest looked up from reference TRBV5-1 and TRBJ1-1, is KAGVTQTPRYLIKTRGQQVTLSCSPISGHRSVSWYQQTPGQGLQFLFEYFSETQRNKGNFPGRFSGRQFSNSRSEMNVSTLELGDSALYLCASTTGNRNTEAFFGQGTRLTVV.

This clonotype was observed a few times. V usage is TRBV4-2 and J usage is TRBJ2-3, with no clear D. CDR1 LGHNA and CDR2 YNFKEQ come from the germline V gene. The germline V and J ends were trimmed by 1 base and 1 base, with 12 bases remaining between them. The CDR3 covers 16 residues. This CDR3 is CASSQVSRRGTDTQYF. The CDR3 coding sequence is TGTGCCAGCAGCCAAGTCTCGAGGCGCGGCACAGATACGCAGTATTTT.

This chain joins TRBV15 and TRBJ2-3; TRBD1 agrees at 8 bases. The V gene's germline CDR1 is LNHNV and CDR2 YYDKDF (reference sequence). This CDR3 comprises 17 residues. The J segment lost 6 bases and the V segment lost 5 bases, leaving 16 bases of the junction unmatched. CDR3 residues: CATSRGAAAGGWDTQYF. For the CDR3, the DNA is TGTGCCACCAGCCGGGGCGCGGCTGCAGGGGGCTGGGATACGCAGTATTTT.

This clonotype was observed at least ten times. The chain couples TRBV15 to TRBJ2-5; 9 nucleotides agree with TRBD1. There are 16 residues in the CDR3. V shed 0 bases, J shed 9 bases, and the junction held 11 bases outside the gene matches. The germline gives CDR1 LNHNV, CDR2 YYDKDF (reference sequence). The CDR3 DNA reads as TGTGCCACCAGCAGAGATAAAGGGACAGGGTTTTTTTCCCAGTACTTC. Translating gives CATSRDKGTGFFSQYF. Supplemented by reference TRBV15 and TRBJ2-5, the full variable domain reads DAMVIQNPRYQVTQFGKPVTLSCSQTLNHNVMYWYQQKSSQAPKLLFHYYDKDFNNEADTPDNFQSRRPNTSFCFLDIRSPGLGDTAMYLCATSRDKGTGFFSQYFGPGTRLLVL.

V usage is TRBV30 and J usage is TRBJ1-1; TRBD1 might be the D (5 bases). The CDR3 has 15 amino acids. Germline V gives CDR1 GTSNPN, CDR2 SVGIG (reference sequence). Trimming removed 5 bases at V and 0 bases at J, with 16 bases between. The CDR3 DNA reads TGTGCCTGGGGAATCCGGGACCTCATGAACACTGAAGCTTTCTTT. It is translated as CAWGIRDLMNTEAFF.

This clonotype occurred a few times. V and J are TRBV7-2 and TRBJ2-2, with D possibly being TRBD2 (6 bases). V was clipped by 4 bases and J by 2 bases, with 17 bases between them. The CDR3 consists of 17 residues. Germline CDR1 is SGHTA and CDR2 is FQGNSA. As DNA, the CDR3 is TGTGCCAGCAGCTCGGCCGGCGGGGCAGCCAACACCGGGGAGCTGTTTTTT. Encoded protein: CASSSAGGAANTGELFF.

The chain employs TRBV29-1 and TRBJ1-2; a weak D match, TRBD1 (5 bases). Germline lookup yields CDR1 SQVTM and CDR2 ANQGSEA. CDR3 length: 12 residues. The ends were cut back, 4 bases at V and 4 bases at J, with 10 bases in the middle. CDR3 DNA sequence: TGCAGCGTTGCCGAGGGGTCCTATGGCTACACCTTC. Amino acids: CSVAEGSYGYTF.

The chain has TRBV6-5 and TRBJ1-5; no clear D gene. This CDR3 has 15 residues. Germline V lookup: CDR1 MNHEY, CDR2 SVGAGI. V lost 4 bases to trimming and J lost 4 bases, with 14 bases between them. The CDR3 DNA follows: TGTGCCAGCAGTTTGATGAATGGCCCAAATCAGCCCCAGCATTTT. Encoded protein: CASSLMNGPNQPQHF.

The chain uses TRBV19 and TRBJ1-2; D remains unclear. Germline lookup yields CDR1 LNHDA and CDR2 SQIVND (reference sequence). Trimming took 6 bases from V and 4 from J, leaving 24 bases between them. The CDR3 runs to 17 residues. Here the CDR3 reads CASSMARFEGLRYGYTF. As DNA, the CDR3 is TGTGCCAGTAGCATGGCCCGGTTCGAGGGATTACGCTATGGCTACACCTTC.